This T cell receptor beta chain was captured in a study of CD8 T cell repertoires and HIV-1 epitope variants. The CDR3 has 16 residues. Germline CDR1 reads SGHTA; CDR2 reads FQGTGA. Trimming removed 1 base from V and 2 bases from J, with 12 bases in between. The method was immunoSEQ multiplex PCR; TCRdb's version includes in-frame clones alone and lacks a portion of them. The data contain some 4,500 clones, around two thirds of them singletons. This clone ranks as medium-sized (0.01 to 0.1%). As yet, its antigen is unknown. Source material: cultured CD8+ T cells derived from PBMCs. The rearrangement links TRBV7-3 to TRBJ1-5, with no clear D. The sequence was obtained from a male donor with HIV. CDR3 protein: CASSLNGGLRNQPQHF. CDR3 sequence (DNA): TGTGCCAGCAGCTTAAATGGAGGGTTGCGCAATCAGCCCCAGCATTTT.